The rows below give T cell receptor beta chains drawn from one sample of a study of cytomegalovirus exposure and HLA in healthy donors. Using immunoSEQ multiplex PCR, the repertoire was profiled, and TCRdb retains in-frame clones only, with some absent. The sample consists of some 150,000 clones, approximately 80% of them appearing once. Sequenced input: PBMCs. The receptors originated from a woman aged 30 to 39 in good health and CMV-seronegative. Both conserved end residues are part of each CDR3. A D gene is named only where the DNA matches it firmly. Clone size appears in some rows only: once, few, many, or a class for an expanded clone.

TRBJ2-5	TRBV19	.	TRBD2	TGTGCCAGTAGTGTTGGAAGCGGGAGTGACCAGTACTTC	CASSVGSGSDQYF
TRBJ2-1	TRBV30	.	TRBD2	TGTGCCTGGAGTCGTAGCGGGGGGATGGATGAGCAGTTCTTC	CAWSRSGGMDEQFF
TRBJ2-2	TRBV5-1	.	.	TGCGCCAGCTTTGGTCAGGGGACCGGGGAGCTGTTTTTT	CASFGQGTGELFF
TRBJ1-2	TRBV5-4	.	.	TGTGCCAGCAGCTCGCCGGTAGCTAACTATGGCTACACCTTC	CASSSPVANYGYTF
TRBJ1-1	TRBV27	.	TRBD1	TGTGCCAGCAGTTTTGGGACAGGGGGGAACACTGAAGCTTTCTTT	CASSFGTGGNTEAFF
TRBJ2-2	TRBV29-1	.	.	TGCAGCGTCGGGGGACTGAACACCGGGGAGCTGTTTTTT	CSVGGLNTGELFF
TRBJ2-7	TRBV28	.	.	TGTGCCAGCAGCCCGGGCGGGACCGCCACCTACGAGCAGTACTTC	CASSPGGTATYEQYF
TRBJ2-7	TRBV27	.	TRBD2	TGTGCCAGCAGTTTAGGGGGACTAGCGGGAAAGGGGCAGTACTTC	CASSLGGLAGKGQYF
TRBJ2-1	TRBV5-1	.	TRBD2	TGCGCCAGCAGCTGGGGGACTAGCGGGAGCAGCAGTGAGCAGTTCTTC	CASSWGTSGSSSEQFF
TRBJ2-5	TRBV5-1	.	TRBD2	TGCGCCAGCAGCTTGCGGTATAGCGGGAGCTCAGAGACCCAGTACTTC	CASSLRYSGSSETQYF
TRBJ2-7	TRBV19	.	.	TGTGCCAGTAGTCCTGACAGGCCATCCTACGAGCAGTACTTC	CASSPDRPSYEQYF
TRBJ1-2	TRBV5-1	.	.	TGCGCCAGCAGGACCGTCCAGGACTATGGCTACACCTTC	CASRTVQDYGYTF
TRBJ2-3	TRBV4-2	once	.	TGTGCCAGCAGCCCCGAGGGTTCCGGCACAGATACGCAGTATTTT	CASSPEGSGTDTQYF
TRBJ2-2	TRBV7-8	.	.	TGTGCCAGCAGCTTAGTTCTGTGGGCAGGCCCCGGGGAGCTGTTTTTT	CASSLVLWAGPGELFF
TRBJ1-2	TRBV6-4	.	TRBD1	TGTGCCAGCAGCAGAACAGGGGGCGATGGCTACACCTTC	CASSRTGGDGYTF
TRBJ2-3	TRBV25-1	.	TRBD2	TGTGCCAGCAGTGGGCTAGCGGGAGGTCCTAGCACAGATACGCAGTATTTT	CASSGLAGGPSTDTQYF
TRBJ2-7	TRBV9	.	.	TGTGCCAGCAGCGTCCTACAGGGTAACGAGCAGTACTTC	CASSVLQGNEQYF
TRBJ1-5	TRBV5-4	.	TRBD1	TGTGCCAGCAGCCGGGACAGGGGGCTTCAGCCCCAGCATTTT	CASSRDRGLQPQHF
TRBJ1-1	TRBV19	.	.	TGTGCCAGTATTCAGGGTAGTGGCACTGAAGCTTTCTTT	CASIQGSGTEAFF
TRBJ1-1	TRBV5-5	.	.	TGTGCCAGCAGCTTGGCGGGAGACCCCTCAAGGACTGAAGCTTTCTTT	CASSLAGDPSRTEAFF